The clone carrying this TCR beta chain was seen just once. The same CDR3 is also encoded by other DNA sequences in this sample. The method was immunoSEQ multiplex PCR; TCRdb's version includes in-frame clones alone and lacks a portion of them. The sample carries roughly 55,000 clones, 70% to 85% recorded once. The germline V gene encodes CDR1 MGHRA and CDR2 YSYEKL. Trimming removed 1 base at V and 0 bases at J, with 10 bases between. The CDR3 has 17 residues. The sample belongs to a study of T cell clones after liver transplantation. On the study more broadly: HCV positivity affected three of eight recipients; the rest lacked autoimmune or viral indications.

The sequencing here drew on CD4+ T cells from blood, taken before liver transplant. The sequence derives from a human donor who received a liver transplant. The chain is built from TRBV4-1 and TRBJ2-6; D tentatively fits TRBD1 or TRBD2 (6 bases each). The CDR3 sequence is CASSQAGDFSGANVLTF. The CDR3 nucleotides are TGCGCCAGCAGCCAAGCAGGGGACTTCTCTGGGGCCAACGTCCTGACTTTC.